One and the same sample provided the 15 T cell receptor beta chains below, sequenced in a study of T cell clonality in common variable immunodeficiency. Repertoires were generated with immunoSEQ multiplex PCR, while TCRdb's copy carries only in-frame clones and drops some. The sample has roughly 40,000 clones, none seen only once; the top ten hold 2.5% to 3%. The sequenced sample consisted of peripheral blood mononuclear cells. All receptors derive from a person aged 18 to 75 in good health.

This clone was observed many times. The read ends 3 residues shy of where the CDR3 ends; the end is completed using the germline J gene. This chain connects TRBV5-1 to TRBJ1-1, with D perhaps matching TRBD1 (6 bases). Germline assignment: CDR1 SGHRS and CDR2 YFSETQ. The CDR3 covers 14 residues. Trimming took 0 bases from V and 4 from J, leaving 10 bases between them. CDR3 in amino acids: CASSLAETGTEAFF. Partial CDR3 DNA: TGCGCCAGCAGCTTGGCCGAGACAGGCACTGAA. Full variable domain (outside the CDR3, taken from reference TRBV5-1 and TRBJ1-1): KAGVTQTPRYLIKTRGQQVTLSCSPISGHRSVSWYQQTPGQGLQFLFEYFSETQRNKGNFPGRFSGRQFSNSRSEMNVSTLELGDSALYLCASSLAETGTEAFFGQGTRLTVV.

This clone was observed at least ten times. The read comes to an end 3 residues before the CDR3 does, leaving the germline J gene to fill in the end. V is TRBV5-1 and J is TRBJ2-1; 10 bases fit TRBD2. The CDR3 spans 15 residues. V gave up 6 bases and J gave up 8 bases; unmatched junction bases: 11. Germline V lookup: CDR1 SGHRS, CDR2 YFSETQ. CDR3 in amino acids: CASTLTSGTPHEQFF. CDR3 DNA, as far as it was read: TGCGCCAGCACCCTAACTAGCGGGACGCCACATGAG.

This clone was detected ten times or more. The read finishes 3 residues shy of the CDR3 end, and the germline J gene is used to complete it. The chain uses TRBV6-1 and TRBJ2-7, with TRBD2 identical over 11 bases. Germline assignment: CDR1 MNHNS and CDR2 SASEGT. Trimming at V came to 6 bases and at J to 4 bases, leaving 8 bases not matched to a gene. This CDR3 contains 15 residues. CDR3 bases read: TGTGCCAGCAGGGAAACTAGCGGGGGTATGTACGAG. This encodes CASRETSGGMYE. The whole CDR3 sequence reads CASRETSGGMYEQYF.

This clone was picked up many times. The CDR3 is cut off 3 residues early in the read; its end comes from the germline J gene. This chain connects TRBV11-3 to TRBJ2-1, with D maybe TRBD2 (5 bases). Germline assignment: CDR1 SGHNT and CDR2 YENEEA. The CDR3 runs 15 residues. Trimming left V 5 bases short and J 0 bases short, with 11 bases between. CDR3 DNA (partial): TGTGCCAGCAGCCCTAGCCCAGTCTCCTACAATGAG. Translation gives CASSPSPVSYNE. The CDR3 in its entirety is CASSPSPVSYNEQFF. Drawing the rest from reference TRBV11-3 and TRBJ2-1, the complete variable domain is EAGVVQSPRYKIIEKKQPVAFWCNPISGHNTLYWYLQNLGQGPELLIRYENEEAVDDSQLPKDRFSAERLKGVDSTLKIQPAELGDSAVYLCASSPSPVSYNEQFFGPGTRLTVL.

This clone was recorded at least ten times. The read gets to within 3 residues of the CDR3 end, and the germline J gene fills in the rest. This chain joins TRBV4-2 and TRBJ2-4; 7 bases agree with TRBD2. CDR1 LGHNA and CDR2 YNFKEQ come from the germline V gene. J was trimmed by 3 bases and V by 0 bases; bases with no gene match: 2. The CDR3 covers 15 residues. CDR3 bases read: TGTGCCAGCAGCCAAGAGGGGGGGAACAAAAACATT. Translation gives CASSQEGGNKNI. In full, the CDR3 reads CASSQEGGNKNIQYF.

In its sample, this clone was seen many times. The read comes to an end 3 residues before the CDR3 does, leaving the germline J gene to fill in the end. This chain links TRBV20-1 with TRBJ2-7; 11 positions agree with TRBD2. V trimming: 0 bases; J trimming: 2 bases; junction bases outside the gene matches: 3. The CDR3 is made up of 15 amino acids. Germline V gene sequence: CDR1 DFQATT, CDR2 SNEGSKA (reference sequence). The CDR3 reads CSARDLAGGPYEQYF. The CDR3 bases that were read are TGCAGTGCTAGAGATTTAGCGGGAGGGCCCTACGAG.

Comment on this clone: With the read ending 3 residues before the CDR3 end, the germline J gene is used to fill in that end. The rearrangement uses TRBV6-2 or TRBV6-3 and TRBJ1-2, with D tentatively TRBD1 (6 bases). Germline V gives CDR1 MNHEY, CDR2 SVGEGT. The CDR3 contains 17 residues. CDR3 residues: CATHGTSGGASTDTYTF. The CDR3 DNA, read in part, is TGTGCCACCCACGGGACTAGCGGGGGGGCTAGCACAGATACC.

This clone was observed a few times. Incomplete CDR3 DNA: TGTGCCAGTAGTATAGATCATAAGCGGGGCAACTATGGC. Translated: CASSIDHKRGNYG. In full, the CDR3 reads CASSIDHKRGNYGYTF. V gene TRBV19 combines with J gene TRBJ1-2, with a tentative D call TRBD1 (5 bases). The sequenced fragment ends 3 residues before the CDR3 boundary, so the rest is inferred from the germline J gene. The CDR3 contains 16 residues. Germline values: CDR1 LNHDA, CDR2 SQIVND (reference sequence). Between the trimmed V and J ends, which lost 0 bases and 2 bases, there was a span of 13 bases.

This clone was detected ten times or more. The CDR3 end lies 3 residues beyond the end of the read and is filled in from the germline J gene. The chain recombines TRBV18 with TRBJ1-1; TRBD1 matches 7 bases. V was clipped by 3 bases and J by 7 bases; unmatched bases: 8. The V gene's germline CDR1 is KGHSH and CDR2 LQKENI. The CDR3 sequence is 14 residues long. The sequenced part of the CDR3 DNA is TGTGCCAGCTCACCTCGACAGGGAACCATTGAA. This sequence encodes CASSPRQGTIE. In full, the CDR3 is CASSPRQGTIEAFF.

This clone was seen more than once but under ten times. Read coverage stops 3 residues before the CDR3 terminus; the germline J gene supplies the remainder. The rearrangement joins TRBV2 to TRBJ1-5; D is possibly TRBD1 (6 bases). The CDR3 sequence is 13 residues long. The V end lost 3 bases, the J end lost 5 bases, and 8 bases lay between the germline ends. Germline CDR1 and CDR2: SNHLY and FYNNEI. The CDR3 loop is CASSESGDQPQHF. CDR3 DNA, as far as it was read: TGTGCCAGCAGTGAGTCAGGGGATCAGCCC.

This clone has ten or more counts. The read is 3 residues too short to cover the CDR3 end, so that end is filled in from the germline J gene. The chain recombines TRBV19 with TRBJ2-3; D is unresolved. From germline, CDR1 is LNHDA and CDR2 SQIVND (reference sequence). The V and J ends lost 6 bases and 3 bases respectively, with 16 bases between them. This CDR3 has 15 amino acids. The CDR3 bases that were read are TGTGCCAGTAGCCCCTTTGGAGACAAGACAGATACG. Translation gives CASSPFGDKTDT. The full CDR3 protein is CASSPFGDKTDTQYF.

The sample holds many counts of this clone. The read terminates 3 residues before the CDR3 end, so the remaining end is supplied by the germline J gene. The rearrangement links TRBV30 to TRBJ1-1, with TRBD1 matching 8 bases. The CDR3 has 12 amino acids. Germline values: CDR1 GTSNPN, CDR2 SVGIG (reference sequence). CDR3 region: CAWSVDRVGAFF. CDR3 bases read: TGTGCCTGGAGTGTGGACAGGGTAGGA.

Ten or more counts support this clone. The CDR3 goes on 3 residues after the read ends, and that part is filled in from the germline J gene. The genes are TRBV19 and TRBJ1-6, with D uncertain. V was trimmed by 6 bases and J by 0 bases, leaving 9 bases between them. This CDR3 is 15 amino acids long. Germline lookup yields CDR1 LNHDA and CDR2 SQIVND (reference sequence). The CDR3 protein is CASRVSSSYNSPLHF. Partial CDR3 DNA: TGTGCCAGTAGAGTTAGCTCCTCCTATAATTCACCC.

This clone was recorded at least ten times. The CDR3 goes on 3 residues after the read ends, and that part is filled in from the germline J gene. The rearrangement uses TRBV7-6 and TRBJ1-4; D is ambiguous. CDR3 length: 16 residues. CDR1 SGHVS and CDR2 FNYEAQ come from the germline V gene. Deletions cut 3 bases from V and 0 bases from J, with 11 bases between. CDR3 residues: CASSFRSLATNEKLFF. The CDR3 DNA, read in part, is TGTGCCAGCAGCTTTCGGTCCCTTGCAACTAATGAAAAA.

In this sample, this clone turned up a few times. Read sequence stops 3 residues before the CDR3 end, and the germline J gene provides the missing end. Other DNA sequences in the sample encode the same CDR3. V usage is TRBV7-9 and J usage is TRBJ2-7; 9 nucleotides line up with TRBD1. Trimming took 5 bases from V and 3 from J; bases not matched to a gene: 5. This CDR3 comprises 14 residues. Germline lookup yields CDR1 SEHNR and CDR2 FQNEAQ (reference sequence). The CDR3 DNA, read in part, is TGTGCCAGCAGCCTGGGACAGGGATTCTACGAG. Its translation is CASSLGQGFYE. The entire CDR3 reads CASSLGQGFYEQYF.